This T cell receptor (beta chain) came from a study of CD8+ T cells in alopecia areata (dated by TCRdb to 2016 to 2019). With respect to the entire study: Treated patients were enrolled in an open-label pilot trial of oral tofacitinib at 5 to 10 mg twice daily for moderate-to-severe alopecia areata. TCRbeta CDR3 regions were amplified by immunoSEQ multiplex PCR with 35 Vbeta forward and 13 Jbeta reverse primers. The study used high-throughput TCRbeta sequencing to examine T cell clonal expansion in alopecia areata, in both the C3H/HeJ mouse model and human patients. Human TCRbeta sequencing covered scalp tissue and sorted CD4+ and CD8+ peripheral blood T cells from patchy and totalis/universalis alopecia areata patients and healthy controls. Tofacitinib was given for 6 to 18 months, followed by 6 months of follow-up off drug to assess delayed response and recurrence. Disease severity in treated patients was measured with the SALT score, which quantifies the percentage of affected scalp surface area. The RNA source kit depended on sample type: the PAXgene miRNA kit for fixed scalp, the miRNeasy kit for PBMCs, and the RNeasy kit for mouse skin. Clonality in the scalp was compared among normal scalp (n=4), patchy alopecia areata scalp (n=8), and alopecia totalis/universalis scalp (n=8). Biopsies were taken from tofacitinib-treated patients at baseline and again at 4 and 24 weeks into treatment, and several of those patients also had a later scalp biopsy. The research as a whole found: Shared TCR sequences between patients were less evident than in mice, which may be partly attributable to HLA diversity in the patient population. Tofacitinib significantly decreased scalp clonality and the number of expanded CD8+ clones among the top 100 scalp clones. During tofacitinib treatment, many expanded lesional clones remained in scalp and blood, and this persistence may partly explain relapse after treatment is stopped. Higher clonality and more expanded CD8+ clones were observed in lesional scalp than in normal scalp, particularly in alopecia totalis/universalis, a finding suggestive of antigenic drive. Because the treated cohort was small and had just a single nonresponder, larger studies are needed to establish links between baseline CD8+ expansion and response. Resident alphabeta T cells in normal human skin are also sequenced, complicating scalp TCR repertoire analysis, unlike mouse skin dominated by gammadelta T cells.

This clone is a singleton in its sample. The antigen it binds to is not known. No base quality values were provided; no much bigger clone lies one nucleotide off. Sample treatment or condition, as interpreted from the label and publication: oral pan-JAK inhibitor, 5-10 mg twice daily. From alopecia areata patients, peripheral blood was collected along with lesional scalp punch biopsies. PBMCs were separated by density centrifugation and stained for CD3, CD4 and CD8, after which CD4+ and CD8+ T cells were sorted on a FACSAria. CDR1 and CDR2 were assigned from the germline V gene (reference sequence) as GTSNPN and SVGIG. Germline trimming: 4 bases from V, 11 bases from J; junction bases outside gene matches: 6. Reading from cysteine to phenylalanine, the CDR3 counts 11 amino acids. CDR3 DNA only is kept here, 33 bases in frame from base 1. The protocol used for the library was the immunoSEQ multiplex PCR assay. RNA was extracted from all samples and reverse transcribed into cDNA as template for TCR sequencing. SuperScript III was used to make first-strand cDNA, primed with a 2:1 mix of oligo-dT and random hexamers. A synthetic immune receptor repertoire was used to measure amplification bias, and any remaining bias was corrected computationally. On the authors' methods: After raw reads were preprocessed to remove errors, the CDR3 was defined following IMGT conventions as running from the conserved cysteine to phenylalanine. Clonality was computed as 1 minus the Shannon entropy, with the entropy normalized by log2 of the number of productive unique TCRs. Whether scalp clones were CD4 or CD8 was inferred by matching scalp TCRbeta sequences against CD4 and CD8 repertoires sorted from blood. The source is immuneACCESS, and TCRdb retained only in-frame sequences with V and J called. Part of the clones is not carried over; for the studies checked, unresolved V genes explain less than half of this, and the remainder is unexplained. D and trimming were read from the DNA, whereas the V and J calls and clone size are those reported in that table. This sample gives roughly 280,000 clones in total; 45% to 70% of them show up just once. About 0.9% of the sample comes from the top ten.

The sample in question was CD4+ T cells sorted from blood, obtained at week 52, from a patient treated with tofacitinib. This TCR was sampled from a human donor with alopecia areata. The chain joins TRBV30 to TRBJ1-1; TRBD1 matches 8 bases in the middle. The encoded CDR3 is CAWTQGARAFF. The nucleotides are TGTGCCTGGACCCAGGGGGCGCGGGCTTTCTTT.